A selection of T cell receptor beta chains follows, all from one sample in a study of T cells in Graves' hyperthyroidism and ophthalmopathy. One entry per CDR3 protein results from TCRdb running MiXCR on the multiplex PCR reads. The sample has about 640,000 distinct CDR3 sequences; less than 25% are singletons. Material for sequencing was blood. The receptors here all came from a man aged 30 to 45 with Graves' ophthalmopathy. Each CDR3 is given with its conserved first and last residue. Fields, in order: CDR3 length, clone size, V gene, D gene, J gene, CDR3 DNA, CDR3 protein. A D gene is named only where the DNA matches it firmly. The size field is filled for only some rows; it gives once, few, many or a size class.

>15|few|TRBV5-1|.|TRBJ1-1
TGCGCCAGCGGGAGGGGAGGGGCGATGAACACTGAAGCTTTCTTT
CASGRGGAMNTEAFF
>13|many|TRBV28|.|TRBJ1-1
TGTGCCAGCAGGAGGACAGCCTCTACTGAAGCTTTCTTT
CASRRTASTEAFF
>15|many|TRBV28|.|TRBJ2-5
TGTGCCAGCAGGATCAGGGCTCAGATCGGAGAGACCCAGTACTTC
CASRIRAQIGETQYF
>13|.|TRBV6-2/TRBV6-3|.|TRBJ1-1
TGTGCCAGCAGTTACTCGAAGGGGACTGAAGCTTTCTTT
CASSYSKGTEAFF
>14|.|TRBV30|.|TRBJ2-7
TGTGCCTGGAGTGTGAGGGGAATCTCCTACGAGCAGTACTTC
CAWSVRGISYEQYF
>17|few|TRBV5-1|TRBD2|TRBJ2-1
TGCGCCAGCAGATTGGGACTAGCGGGGATAACCTACGATGAGCAGTTCTTC
CASRLGLAGITYDEQFF
>13|.|TRBV10-1|.|TRBJ2-7
TGCGCCAGCAGTGGAGGGGTAATCCACGAGCAGTACTTC
CASSGGVIHEQYF
>16|few|TRBV15|TRBD2|TRBJ2-1
TGTGCCACCAGCAGAGGAAGAGGAGCGGGAGATGACGAGCAGTTCTTC
CATSRGRGAGDDEQFF
>13|many|TRBV27|.|TRBJ1-6
TGTGCCAGCAGTTTCGAATTTGTCTCACCCCTCCACTTT
CASSFEFVSPLHF
>14|once|TRBV4-2|TRBD1|TRBJ2-7
TGTGCCAGCAGCCAGACGACAGGGATCCACGAGCAGTACTTC
CASSQTTGIHEQYF
>12|.|TRBV5-1|.|TRBJ1-1
TGCGCCAGCAGCGACACAAGACTTGAAGCTTTCTTT
CASSDTRLEAFF
>14|many|TRBV10-2|TRBD2|TRBJ2-7
TGCGCCAGCAGGGCACTAGCGGGACGGATCGAGCAGTACTTC
CASRALAGRIEQYF
>16|many|TRBV3-1|.|TRBJ2-3
TGTGCCAGCAGCCAAGGTCAGGGAATGTACACAGATACGCAGTATTTT
CASSQGQGMYTDTQYF
>13|many|TRBV30|.|TRBJ1-1
TGTGCCTGGAAAATGATGGGGAACACTGAAGCTTTCTTT
CAWKMMGNTEAFF
>15|few|TRBV28|.|TRBJ1-2
TGTGCCAGCAGCGTTAGCGCCGAAGGGTTGCATTGCTACACCTTC
CASSVSAEGLHCYTF
>21|.|TRBV7-9|TRBD2|TRBJ2-3
TGTGCCAGCAGCTTAGGGTACAGGAGAACGGGACTAGCGGGGAGCACAGATACGCAGTATTTT
CASSLGYRRTGLAGSTDTQYF
>16|many|TRBV12-3/TRBV12-4|TRBD1|TRBJ2-7
TGTGCCAGCAGTTCGTTAGTGGACAGGGAAGGCTACGAGCAGTACTTC
CASSSLVDREGYEQYF
>16|.|TRBV7-8|.|TRBJ2-6
TGTGCCAGCAGCCCTTGGGTTCTCTCTGGGGCCAACGTCCTGACTTTC
CASSPWVLSGANVLTF
>15|many|TRBV7-2|.|TRBJ2-4
TGTGCCAGCAGCCCGACGGGCGTAGCCAAAAACATTCAGTACTTC
CASSPTGVAKNIQYF
>13|many|TRBV12-3/TRBV12-4|.|TRBJ1-1
TGTGCCAGCGGCCGACGGGTGAAGACTGAAGCTTTCTTT
CASGRRVKTEAFF
>16|few|TRBV2|.|TRBJ2-2
TGTGCCAGCAGTAGTGTGGAGGCTTCCCTCACCGGGGAGCTGTTTTTT
CASSSVEASLTGELFF
>15|.|TRBV5-1|.|TRBJ2-7
TGCGCCAGCAGCGTGGACTTGCGTAGCTCCTACGAGCAGTACTTC
CASSVDLRSSYEQYF
>14|many|TRBV30|.|TRBJ1-3
TGTGCCTGGAGTCGGCCCGATTCTGGAAACACCATATATTTT
CAWSRPDSGNTIYF
>15|few|TRBV28|TRBD1|TRBJ2-7
TGTGCCAGCAGTTTATATGGGACAGGGCACTACGAGCAGTACTTC
CASSLYGTGHYEQYF